One TCR beta chain is described in this entry. Its antigen is as yet unknown. This sample is drawn from a study of cytomegalovirus exposure and HLA in healthy donors. Study-level findings and limits: Serostatus for CMV was the only available immune exposure information. Fewer N-insertions (relative to the approximately 700-donor mean) were reportedly seen in an Asian-associated ancestry cluster in a later analysis. Researchers reportedly found TCR beta sequences accurately predicted most subjects' HLA-A and HLA-B alleles.

Primers: 60 Vbeta forward and 13 Jbeta reverse. Some clones are missing from TCRdb's copy, which holds only in-frame ones; the method was immunoSEQ multiplex PCR. The table counts tens of thousands of clones; approximately 2% lies in the top ten. Sequenced material: PBMCs. This TCR was recovered from a woman aged 30 to 39 in good health and CMV-seronegative.

CDR3 region: CASSPPLAGDATQYF. The CDR3 nucleotides read TGTGCCAGCTCACCACCCCTAGCGGGAGACGCGACCCAGTACTTC. The V call is TRBV18, the J call TRBJ2-5, with 10 positions matching TRBD2. V dropped 0 bases and J dropped 7; count of bases not matched to a gene: 5. There are 15 residues in the CDR3. In germline, CDR1 is KGHSH, CDR2 LQKENI.